This is a list of T cell receptor beta chains from one sample in a study of CD8 T cells in Susac syndrome. In TCRdb, the immunoSEQ multiplex PCR reads were re-called with MiXCR into one record per CDR3 protein. Found here are approximately 170,000 distinct CDR3 sequences, approximately 93% of them singletons; the top ten hold about 0.1%. Sequencing was carried out using CD4+ T cells from PBMCs. These receptors all stem from a human donor with multiple sclerosis. The conserved cysteine and the conserved F or W are not part of the CDR3 here. A D gene is named only where the DNA matches it firmly.

TRBJ2-3 | TRBV7-2 | TRBD2 | ASSPGGSADTQY
TRBJ2-4 | TRBV4-2 | - | ASSQQGNGIQY
TRBJ1-2 | TRBV6-2/TRBV6-3 | TRBD1 | ASSYSSTGDYGYT
TRBJ2-5 | TRBV2 | - | ASSGDQETQY
TRBJ2-7 | TRBV15 | - | ATSRELDSYEQY
TRBJ1-2 | TRBV4-3 | - | ASSQDLGRRDGYT
TRBJ2-7 | TRBV10-3 | - | AISAESEDEQY
TRBJ2-3 | TRBV27 | - | ASSFMRRDPPYLTKTQY
TRBJ2-7 | TRBV6-1 | - | ASSGQIDNLLRSSYEQY
TRBJ1-5 | TRBV6-2/TRBV6-3 | TRBD1 | ASSPPGTGGFSQPQH
TRBJ2-1 | TRBV30 | - | AWSTSANEQF
TRBJ2-3 | TRBV4-1 | - | ASSQDREGTDTQY
TRBJ1-5 | TRBV3-1 | - | AGSQSTGNQPQH
TRBJ2-3 | TRBV30 | TRBD1 | AWSPFGQVTDTQY
TRBJ2-4 | TRBV2 | TRBD1 | ASRPETGGKNIQY
TRBJ2-7 | TRBV12-3/TRBV12-4 | TRBD1 | ASSLRTGADEQY
TRBJ2-2 | TRBV3-1 | - | ASNQWNTGELF